This T cell receptor (beta chain) derives from a study of T cell responses to AZD1222 COVID-19 vaccine. The length of the CDR3 is 16 residues. Germline CDR1 and CDR2: MNHEY and SVGAGI. Trimming removed 4 bases from V and 5 bases from J; junction bases left unmatched: 6. The protocol was immunoSEQ multiplex PCR, while the TCRdb copy is restricted to in-frame clones and leaves out a portion. Among some 120,000 clones, roughly 87% were seen once, and the ten largest hold 7.5%. Broader study findings: The donor group comprised mostly white British people and more females; the analysis possibly underestimated clonal diversity. At study baseline, merely about 6 AZD1222 recipients were seropositive. Per reports, nearly half of all spike-specific TCRs target regions that are unmutated in variants.

Remarks on this clone: The antigen is not known.

The source of this sequence is an adult in good health. This rearrangement joins TRBV6-5 to TRBJ2-1; TRBD2 aligns across 12 bases. Material: peripheral blood, obtained on day 0 of AZD1222 vaccination. The DNA of the CDR3 is TGTGCCAGCAGTTCTAGACTAGCGGGAGACCACAATGAGCAGTTCTTC. Encoded protein: CASSSRLAGDHNEQFF.